One sample yielded the 23 T cell receptor beta chains listed below, sequenced in a study of T cells after yellow fever vaccination. One entry per CDR3 protein results from TCRdb running MiXCR on the 5' RACE reads. Of a few hundred thousand distinct CDR3 sequences in the sample, less than 20% were seen once. The sample here was PBMCs, taken 4 to 5 days after the first yellow fever vaccination. The receptor source for this set is a young man who received the YFV17D yellow fever vaccine.

This clonotype has only a few counts. The V and J genes are TRBV5-4 and TRBJ2-1, with a possible D match to TRBD1 (6 bases). The CDR3 runs to 15 residues. Trimming stripped 2 bases from V and 4 bases from J, with 13 bases between. Germline V lookup: CDR1 SGHNT, CDR2 YYREEE (reference sequence). The CDR3 DNA is TGTGCCAGCAGCTTCGCGCCAGGGGATTACAATGAGCAGTTCTTC. This codes for CASSFAPGDYNEQFF.

The rearrangement uses TRBV28 and TRBJ2-3; 16 bases are a match to TRBD2. Germline V CDR1 and CDR2: MDHEN, SYDVKM. This CDR3 has 16 amino acids. After removal of 4 bases from V and 8 bases from J, the junction contained 6 bases not matched to a gene. The CDR3 region is CASSSPGTSGGATQYF. The CDR3 DNA reads as TGTGCCAGCAGTTCCCCCGGGACTAGCGGGGGGGCTACGCAGTATTTT.

The genes are TRBV5-8 and TRBJ1-6, with D possibly TRBD1 on 6 matching bases. This CDR3 spans 16 amino acids. Trimming took off 8 bases at V and 0 bases at J, with 15 bases between the two ends. CDR1 SGHTS and CDR2 YDEGEE come from the germline V gene. The CDR3 here is CASGTRPSSYNSPLHF. CDR3 coding DNA: TGTGCCAGTGGGACAAGACCTAGCTCCTATAATTCACCCCTCCACTTT. The whole variable domain, filled in from reference TRBV5-8 and TRBJ1-6, reads EAGVTQSPTHLIKTRGQQATLRCSPISGHTSVYWYQQALGLGLQFLLWYDEGEERNRGNFPPRFSGRQFPNYSSELNVNALELEDSALYLCASGTRPSSYNSPLHFGNGTRLTVT.

A few counts support this clonotype. The rearrangement uses TRBV7-2 and TRBJ2-3; D is possibly TRBD1 (5 bases). Germline CDR1 SGHTA, CDR2 FQGNSA. Trimming stripped 7 bases from V and 3 bases from J, with 11 bases between. CDR3 size: 13 residues. In DNA, the CDR3 is TGTGCCAGCACCCGCAGGGTGACAGATACGCAGTATTTT. Translation gives CASTRRVTDTQYF.

The chain joins TRBV4-1 to TRBJ2-1; 8 bases are a match to TRBD2. The CDR3 loop spans 18 amino acids. V shed 1 base, J shed 1 base, and the junction held 9 bases outside the gene matches. CDR1 is MGHRA and CDR2 is YSYEKL in the germline V gene. CDR3 region: CASSQGRGGGRSYNEQFF. The CDR3 DNA is TGCGCCAGCAGCCAAGGTCGGGGGGGGGGCCGTTCCTACAATGAGCAGTTCTTC.

The sample holds a few counts of this clonotype. V and J are TRBV29-1 and TRBJ2-6; no definite D call. The V gene lost 6 bases and the J gene lost 4 bases, with 22 bases spanning the gap. The germline V gene encodes CDR1 SQVTM and CDR2 ANQGSEA. CDR3 size: 17 residues. This CDR3 reads CSVALVVQLRGANVLTF. The DNA for the CDR3 is TGCAGCGTGGCTTTGGTCGTACAATTGCGAGGGGCCAACGTCCTGACTTTC.

V usage is TRBV12-3 or TRBV12-4 and J usage is TRBJ1-5; 7 bases line up with TRBD1. With 6 bases clipped from V and 0 bases from J, the junction kept 5 bases outside the gene matches. The CDR3 contains 15 residues. The DNA for the CDR3 is TGTGCCAGCAGAGGACAGGAAAATAGCAATCAGCCCCAGCATTTT. Translating gives CASRGQENSNQPQHF.

Only a few counts were recorded for this clonotype. This rearrangement joins TRBV5-1 to TRBJ2-3, with 9 bases aligning to TRBD2. The junction had 4 bases not matched to a gene; V was cut back by 3 bases and J by 2 bases. The CDR3 sequence is 15 residues long. CDR1 and CDR2 (germline): SGHRS, YFSETQ. CDR3 sequence: CASSSAGGFTDTQYF. The DNA for the CDR3 is TGCGCCAGCAGCTCGGCGGGGGGGTTCACAGATACGCAGTATTTT.

This clonotype turned up a few times. The CDR3 loop is CASSLYPGSYEQYV. The DNA for the CDR3 is TGCGCCAGCAGCTTGTACCCGGGCTCCTACGAGCAGTACGTC. This chain uses TRBV5-1 with TRBJ2-7, with D unresolved. The ends were cut back, 1 base at V and 0 bases at J, with 8 bases in the middle. The CDR3 contains 14 residues. CDR1 is SGHRS, CDR2 YFSETQ, per germline.

This clonotype was detected a few times. The chain joins TRBV6-1 to TRBJ2-7; D is unresolved. The ends were cut back, 2 bases at V and 7 bases at J, with 12 bases in the middle. The CDR3 runs to 13 residues. The V gene's germline CDR1 is MNHNS and CDR2 SASEGT. The CDR3 DNA follows: TGTGCCAGCAGTGAACCGCCCTTGGGAGAGCAGTACGTC. It translates to CASSEPPLGEQYV.

The genes are TRBV7-2 and TRBJ2-5, with TRBD2 as a possible D gene (5 bases). The ends were cut back, 5 bases at V and 5 bases at J, with 15 bases in the middle. Germline loops: CDR1 SGHTA, CDR2 FQGNSA. The CDR3 contains 14 residues. In DNA form, the CDR3 reads TGTGCCAGCAGCAACCGGGAAGCGAGGGAGACCCAGTACTTC. Protein product: CASSNREARETQYF.

In its sample, this clonotype ranks as medium-sized. The chain carries TRBV4-3 and TRBJ2-1; 12 nucleotides line up with TRBD2. With V trimmed by 0 bases and J by 4 bases, 1 base remained unmatched. The germline V gene encodes CDR1 LGHNA and CDR2 YSLEER. This CDR3 is built from 16 residues. CDR3 sequence (DNA): TGCGCCAGCAGCCAAGAAACTAGCGGGGGGTACAATGAGCAGTTCTTC. Translating it yields CASSQETSGGYNEQFF.

This clonotype has just a few counts. V is TRBV6-5 and J is TRBJ1-2; D not certain. The CDR3 sequence is 14 residues long. Trimming took 2 bases from V and 0 from J, leaving 7 bases between them. The germline CDR1 and CDR2 sequences are MNHEY and SVGAGI. CDR3 DNA: TGTGCCAGCAGTTACCACGAAGCTAACTATGGCTACACCTTC. Its protein is CASSYHEANYGYTF.

This chain connects TRBV7-9 to TRBJ2-5; D possibly matches TRBD1 or TRBD2 (6 bases each). Trimming pared 3 bases from V and 5 bases from J, leaving 19 bases between. Germline-derived CDR1 and CDR2 are SEHNR and FQNEAQ (reference sequence). CDR3 size: 16 residues. The DNA for the CDR3 is TGTGCCAGCAGCTTTCCGCTGCGAGGGGGGCTGGAGACCCAGTACTTC. Translation gives CASSFPLRGGLETQYF.

The J gene is TRBJ1-6, the V gene TRBV7-9; no clear D gene. V lost 5 bases to trimming and J lost 5 bases, with 13 bases between them. Germline V gene data show CDR1 as SEHNR and CDR2 as FQNEAQ (reference sequence). The CDR3 extends over 15 amino acids. This CDR3 reads CASSPVWPDNSPLHF. CDR3 coding DNA: TGTGCCAGCAGCCCAGTTTGGCCTGATAATTCACCCCTCCACTTT.

This clonotype has more than one count but fewer than ten. This chain joins TRBV6-1 and TRBJ1-2; D call uncertain. V lost 2 bases, J lost 4 bases, and 5 bases lay in between. This CDR3 is 12 amino acids long. Germline V lookup: CDR1 MNHNS, CDR2 SASEGT. This chain's CDR3 is CASSEQRYGYTF. The CDR3 DNA sequence: TGTGCCAGCAGTGAACAACGCTATGGCTACACCTTC.

The chain links TRBV5-4 to TRBJ2-5; no definite D call. Trimming left V 1 base short and J 5 bases short, with 21 bases between. The germline gives CDR1 SGHNT, CDR2 YYREEE (reference sequence). CDR3 length: 17 residues. The CDR3 sequence: CASSLFGPSPRVETQYF. In DNA form, the CDR3 reads TGTGCCAGCAGCTTGTTTGGCCCCAGCCCACGGGTGGAGACCCAGTACTTC.

This chain connects TRBV4-3 to TRBJ2-1; 12 nucleotides match TRBD2. CDR1 and CDR2 from the germline V gene are LGHNA and YSLEER. The CDR3 covers 16 residues. J gave up 4 bases and V 2 bases, and 3 bases lay outside the gene matches. CDR3: CASSQRLAGEYNEQFF. In nucleotides, the CDR3 is TGCGCCAGCAGCCAACGACTAGCGGGGGAGTACAATGAGCAGTTCTTC.

In its sample, this clonotype was seen many times. V gene TRBV4-2 combines with J gene TRBJ2-2, with D unclear. CDR3 length: 14 amino acids. Germline-derived CDR1 and CDR2 are LGHNA and YNFKEQ. The V gene lost 8 bases and the J gene lost 5 bases, with 15 bases spanning the gap. The CDR3 spells CASQGYERTGELFF. The CDR3, as DNA: TGTGCCAGCCAAGGTTACGAGCGAACCGGGGAGCTGTTTTTT.

Concerning this clonotype itself: The junction differs from germline at one of its ends, possibly a read error. The chain employs TRBV6-2 or TRBV6-3 and TRBJ2-1; 8 bases are shared with TRBD1. Germline lookup yields CDR1 MNHEY and CDR2 SVGEGT. The CDR3 covers 15 residues. The CDR3: CGSSYWQGADNEQFF. The CDR3 nucleotides are TGTGGCAGCAGTTACTGGCAGGGGGCAGACAATGAGCAGTTCTTC.

This clonotype showed up just a few times. This chain joins TRBV27 and TRBJ2-5; TRBD1 matches 8 bases. V lost 10 bases to trimming and J lost 1 base; unmatched junction nucleotides: 11. The CDR3 is 15 residues long. Germline V CDR1 and CDR2: MNHEY, SMNVEV (reference sequence). In DNA, the CDR3 is TGTGCCACCTCACGGACAGGGTATATCCAAGAGACCCAGTACTTC. Translation gives CATSRTGYIQETQYF.

This clonotype came up a few times. V usage is TRBV14 and J usage is TRBJ1-6; unclear D gene. Germline CDR1 reads SGHDN; CDR2 reads FVKESK. Trimming pared 0 bases from V and 7 bases from J, leaving 10 bases between. The CDR3 extends over 15 amino acids. CDR3 bases: TGTGCCAGCAGCCAAGATAGGGTACCGAATTCACCCCTCCACTTT. Translated: CASSQDRVPNSPLHF.

This clonotype was seen more than once but under ten times. The rearrangement links TRBV6-2 or TRBV6-3 to TRBJ1-5; no firm D call. The CDR3 length is 12 residues. Germline CDR1 is MNHEY and CDR2 is SVGEGT. Trimming took off 7 bases at V and 7 bases at J, with 11 bases between the two ends. The CDR3, as DNA: TGTGCCAGCACCGAAATGGGGCAGCCCCAGCATTTT. Translating it yields CASTEMGQPQHF.